A selection of T cell receptor beta chains follows, all from one sample in a study of blood T cell repertoires in COVID-19. The data were produced by immunoSEQ multiplex PCR, yet TCRdb's version contains in-frame clones alone and is incomplete. Of about 190,000 clones listed, about nine tenths are singletons. The sample taken for sequencing was peripheral blood. The receptors were sampled from a woman in her twenties or thirties with acute or convalescent COVID-19. CDR3s include the opening cysteine and the closing phenylalanine or tryptophan. The order of the fields is clone size, V gene, J gene, D gene, CDR3 protein, CDR3 DNA. The D gene is left open where the match is weak. Rows give clone size only sometimes, using once, few, many, or a class for an expanded clone.

few	TRBV7-2	TRBJ1-4	-	CASSLGPTSNEKLFF	TGTGCCAGCAGCCTCGGTCCGACTTCTAATGAAAAACTGTTTTTT
-	TRBV7-9	TRBJ2-1	TRBD2	CASDAGGPNEQFF	TGTGCCAGCGATGCGGGAGGGCCAAACGAGCAGTTCTTC
few	TRBV18	TRBJ1-1	-	CASSPGASKNTEAFF	TGTGCCAGCTCCCCAGGGGCCTCCAAGAACACTGAAGCTTTCTTT
-	TRBV5-1	TRBJ2-1	-	CASSWGTSNEQFF	TGCGCCAGCAGCTGGGGGACAAGCAATGAGCAGTTCTTC
once	TRBV6-6	TRBJ1-1	-	CALRGHNTEAFF	TGTGCCCTCAGGGGCCACAACACTGAAGCTTTCTTT
-	TRBV2	TRBJ1-4	-	CASSLQGKLFF	TGTGCCAGCAGTCTACAGGGAAAACTGTTTTTT
-	TRBV28	TRBJ2-3	-	CASSPISRVTDTQYF	TGTGCCAGCAGCCCCATTTCGCGGGTCACAGATACGCAGTATTTT
-	TRBV30	TRBJ1-2	-	CAWSARTSFAHGYTF	TGTGCCTGGAGTGCACGGACAAGTTTTGCCCATGGCTACACCTTC
-	TRBV5-4	TRBJ1-2	-	CASSLEVPGGYTF	TGTGCCAGCAGCTTGGAAGTTCCGGGTGGCTACACCTTC
-	TRBV28	TRBJ2-5	TRBD2	CASSFWLAGGETQYF	TGTGCCAGCAGTTTTTGGCTAGCGGGAGGAGAGACCCAGTACTTC
few	TRBV18	TRBJ2-1	TRBD1	CASSPKGTESFNEQFF	TGTGCCAGCTCACCGAAGGGGACAGAGAGTTTCAATGAGCAGTTCTTC
-	TRBV10-3	TRBJ2-1	TRBD2	CAIGAGTRGNEQFF	TGTGCCATCGGGGCGGGGACTAGGGGAAATGAGCAGTTCTTC
-	TRBV28	TRBJ2-1	TRBD2	CASPGTSGSLNEQFF	TGTGCCAGCCCCGGGACTAGCGGGAGTCTGAATGAGCAGTTCTTC
-	TRBV29-1	TRBJ2-3	TRBD2	CSVEPAGVTDTQYF	TGCAGCGTTGAACCAGCGGGAGTCACAGATACGCAGTATTTT
few	TRBV30	TRBJ1-5	TRBD1	CAWSQFTGEAQHF	TGTGCCTGGAGTCAATTTACAGGGGAGGCCCAGCATTTT
-	TRBV5-1	TRBJ2-3	-	CARRPGYRNTDTQYF	TGCGCCAGACGCCCGGGATATAGGAACACAGATACGCAGTATTTT
-	TRBV6-5	TRBJ2-7	-	CASFRDEQYF	TGTGCCAGCTTTAGAGACGAGCAGTACTTC
-	TRBV30	TRBJ2-2	TRBD2	CAWRKRDRNTGELFF	TGTGCCTGGAGGAAGCGGGATAGGAACACCGGGGAGCTGTTTTTT
few	TRBV10-1	TRBJ2-1	TRBD2	CASSETWTSGRDEQFF	TGCGCCAGCAGTGAGACTTGGACTAGCGGGAGGGATGAGCAGTTCTTC
-	TRBV29-1	TRBJ2-4	-	CSAEGGNIQYF	TGCAGCGCCGAGGGGGGGAACATTCAGTACTTC
-	TRBV7-9	TRBJ2-5	-	CASSLAVGSNRQETQYF	TGTGCCAGCAGCTTAGCGGTCGGGAGCAACAGGCAAGAGACCCAGTACTTC
once	TRBV28	TRBJ2-5	-	CASRMAGRETQYF	TGTGCCAGCCGTATGGCAGGGCGAGAGACCCAGTACTTC
-	TRBV10-3	TRBJ2-2	TRBD2	CATEREIGGELFF	TGTGCCACCGAGCGGGAGATAGGTGGGGAGCTGTTTTTT
-	TRBV2	TRBJ1-2	TRBD1	CATGQGSYGYTF	TGTGCCACGGGACAGGGGTCTTATGGCTACACCTTC
-	TRBV5-1	TRBJ2-7	-	CASRPPETSSYEQYF	TGCGCCAGCAGACCGCCGGAGACGAGCTCCTACGAGCAGTACTTC
few	TRBV2	TRBJ1-5	TRBD1	CASGQGANQPQHF	TGTGCCAGCGGACAGGGGGCGAATCAGCCCCAGCATTTT
-	TRBV19	TRBJ2-7	-	CASSQTGYEQYF	TGTGCCAGTAGTCAGACAGGCTACGAGCAGTACTTC
-	TRBV25-1	TRBJ2-5	-	CASSAVETQYF	TGTGCCAGCAGTGCAGTGGAGACCCAGTACTTC
-	TRBV5-1	TRBJ2-5	TRBD1	CASSFTGEGTQYF	TGCGCCAGCAGCTTTACAGGGGAAGGGACCCAGTACTTC
-	TRBV28	TRBJ1-4	-	CASSLGRPGKLFF	TGTGCCAGCAGCCTGGGAAGGCCGGGGAAACTGTTTTTT
-	TRBV5-1	TRBJ1-1	TRBD1	CASSPPATGDAFF	TGCGCCAGCAGCCCCCCCGCCACAGGGGACGCTTTCTTT
-	TRBV27	TRBJ2-3	TRBD2	CASSLETSGLPRMDTQYF	TGTGCCAGCAGCTTGGAAACTAGCGGGCTCCCGAGAATGGATACGCAGTATTTT
-	TRBV11-2	TRBJ1-2	TRBD1	CASTRDRNYGYTF	TGTGCCAGCACCCGGGACAGAAACTATGGCTACACCTTC
-	TRBV7-9	TRBJ2-1	TRBD1	CASSATGEYNEQFF	TGTGCCAGCAGCGCAACAGGGGAATACAATGAGCAGTTCTTC
-	TRBV11-3	TRBJ2-7	TRBD1	CASSLDAGTGGDEQYF	TGTGCCAGCAGCTTAGACGCCGGGACAGGGGGCGACGAGCAGTACTTC
-	TRBV27	TRBJ1-2	-	CASSSRQNYGYTF	TGTGCCAGCAGTAGTCGACAAAACTATGGCTACACCTTC
-	TRBV19	TRBJ1-5	-	CASSWSRYSNQPQHF	TGTGCCAGTAGTTGGTCTAGATATAGCAATCAGCCCCAGCATTTT
-	TRBV4-1	TRBJ2-1	-	CASSQVPSLREQFF	TGCGCCAGCAGCCAAGTCCCTAGTCTGCGGGAGCAGTTCTTC
-	TRBV11-2	TRBJ1-4	-	CASSRGGDIEKLFF	TGTGCCAGCAGCCGAGGAGGTGATATTGAAAAACTGTTTTTT
-	TRBV6-5	TRBJ1-2	TRBD1	CASTPTGGSGGYTF	TGTGCCAGCACCCCGACAGGGGGAAGCGGCGGCTACACCTTC
few	TRBV19	TRBJ1-6	TRBD1	CASNRQGGSPLHF	TGTGCCAGTAACAGGCAGGGGGGATCACCCCTCCACTTT
-	TRBV11-3	TRBJ2-1	TRBD2	CASSLSGSLYGEQFF	TGTGCCAGCAGCTTGAGCGGGAGTCTTTATGGTGAGCAGTTCTTC
-	TRBV19	TRBJ2-5	-	CASSPTGGRETQYF	TGTGCCAGTAGCCCTACAGGCGGACGGGAGACCCAGTACTTC
-	TRBV5-1	TRBJ1-4	-	CASSPGPEENEKLFF	TGCGCCAGCAGCCCGGGTCCAGAGGAAAATGAAAAACTGTTTTTT
-	TRBV2	TRBJ1-2	TRBD1	CASSTGQVGYTF	TGTGCCAGCAGTACCGGACAGGTGGGCTACACCTTC
-	TRBV6-1	TRBJ1-2	TRBD1	CASSERGLGYTF	TGTGCCAGCAGTGAGAGGGGGCTTGGCTACACCTTC
-	TRBV7-8	TRBJ2-1	-	CASTFSAAYNEQFF	TGTGCCAGCACCTTCAGTGCGGCCTACAATGAGCAGTTCTTC